The present entry profiles one T cell receptor (beta chain) with its context. The antigen this receptor binds is unknown. No base quality values were provided; no much bigger clone lies one nucleotide off. This entry is derived from a study of blood T cell repertoires in COVID-19 (TCRdb year 2020). For context, the study as a whole: Collaborator samples came from the United States, Italy and Spain and covered acute and convalescent phases of COVID-19. The material from the prospective study consisted of cDNA or gDNA derived from T cells, B-cell-depleted T cells, or PBMCs. Subjects who had been exposed to COVID-19, were actively infected with it, or had recovered from it provided the deeply sampled blood TCRbeta repertoires that made up the dataset. The repertoires were released in a freely available public database meant as a resource for research on the immune response to SARS-CoV-2. Samples were obtained from the ongoing ImmuneRACE study (first 160 participants) and from 950 to 1,500 subjects provided by 6 global collaborators. Nearly every sample came with metadata listing a de-identified subject ID, COVID-19 status, age in years and sex. Where available, HLA class I and class II types were taken from metadata supplied by the sample provider and were not determined by assay-based typing. Results and caveats for the whole study, not just this receptor: How much clinical and demographic metadata was included differed by source and by participant, and the metadata was provided uncurated.

Each collaborating institution followed its own protocols to collect whole blood in K2EDTA tubes. Collaborator samples were shipped for TCRbeta analysis as frozen whole blood, isolated PBMCs, or DNA extracted from either sample type. TCRbeta CDR3 regions were amplified from genomic DNA by means of the immunoSEQ Assay, a bias-controlled multiplex PCR. From the authors' description of their analysis: The number of nucleated cells in each sample was estimated from the amplification of reference gene primers within the assay. To quantify the absolute abundance of each unique TCRbeta CDR3 rearrangement, sequence reads were collapsed and filtered. For each sample, productive Simpson clonality was calculated as the square root of Simpson's diversity index over productive rearrangements. The table comes from immuneACCESS by way of TCRdb, which keeps in-frame sequences with V and J called. Part of the clones is missing from these tables; in studies checked, under half for an unresolved V gene and the rest for unknown reasons. For V, J and clone size, that table is used; D and trimming come from the DNA. Across this sample there are under 200,000 clones, with 60% to 85% seen only once. About 7.8% of the sample lies in the top ten.

The sequenced material came from peripheral blood. The sequence was obtained from a man aged 55 to 70 with acute or convalescent COVID-19.

The CDR3 in this case is CASSPGTADGQYF. The nucleotides are TGTGCCAGCAGCCCAGGGACAGCCGACGGGCAGTACTTC. This chain joins TRBV9 to TRBJ2-7, with 7 central nucleotides matching TRBD1. After removal of 4 bases from V and 9 bases from J, the junction retains 10 bases not matched to a gene. The CDR3 starts with the cysteine, ends with the phenylalanine, and has 13 residues. Only CDR3 DNA remains: 39 bases, in frame from the first base. From a lookup of the germline V gene, CDR1 and CDR2 are SGDLS and YYNGEE.